This T cell receptor beta chain is drawn from a study of vaccination effects on CD4 cells after COVID-19. A word on this clone: Its target is not known.

The repertoire was sequenced with immunoSEQ multiplex PCR; TCRdb's copy has only in-frame clones and lacks some. The sample shows 70,000 to 75,000 clones, roughly four fifths of them seen only once. Subsequent to a culture period of 10 to 11 days, CD4+ T cells were isolated. Germline V gives CDR1 MNHNY, CDR2 SVGAGI (reference sequence). CDR3 length: 11 amino acids. V was cut by 0 bases and J by 7 bases, with 1 base left in between. The sequence derives from a human donor who received a COVID-19 vaccine. Source: CD4+ T cells from PBMCs cultured without peptide, taken before COVID-19 vaccination. The V and J genes are TRBV6-6 and TRBJ1-3; D is ambiguous. Written as DNA, the CDR3 is TGTGCCAGCAGTTACTCCAACACCATATATTTT. Its protein product is CASSYSNTIYF.